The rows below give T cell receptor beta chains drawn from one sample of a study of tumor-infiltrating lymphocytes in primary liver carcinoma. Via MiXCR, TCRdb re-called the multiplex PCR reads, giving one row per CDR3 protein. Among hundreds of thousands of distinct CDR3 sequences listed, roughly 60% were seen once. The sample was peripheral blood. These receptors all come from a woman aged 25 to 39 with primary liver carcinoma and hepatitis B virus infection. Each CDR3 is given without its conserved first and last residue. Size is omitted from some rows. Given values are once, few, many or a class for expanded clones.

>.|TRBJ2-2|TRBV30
AWSANLNTVELF
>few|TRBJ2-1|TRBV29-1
SVVIGLATEQF
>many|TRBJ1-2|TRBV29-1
SVDHGGDHGYT
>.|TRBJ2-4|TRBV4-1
ASSQVPGLAKNIQY
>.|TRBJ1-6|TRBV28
ASAVGGFSPLH
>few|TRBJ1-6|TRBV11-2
ASSLGDDGYNSPLH
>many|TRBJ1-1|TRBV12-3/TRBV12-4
ASSSQVGTEAF
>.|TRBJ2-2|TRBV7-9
ASSSGLAKGTGELF
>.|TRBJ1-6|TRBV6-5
TSRGTVLSSPLH
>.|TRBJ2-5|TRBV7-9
VSSPEGASRLETQY
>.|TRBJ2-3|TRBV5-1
ASSRGQGAKTDTQY
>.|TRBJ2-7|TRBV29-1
SVAGTANSYEQY
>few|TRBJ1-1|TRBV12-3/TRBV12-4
ASSLGANTEAF
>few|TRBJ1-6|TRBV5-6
ASSTDRGRYDSPLH
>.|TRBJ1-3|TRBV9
TSSGMILGSGNTIY
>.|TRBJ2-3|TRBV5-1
ASGAPSTDTQY
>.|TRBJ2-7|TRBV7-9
ASSLALAKTNEQY
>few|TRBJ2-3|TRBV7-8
ASSPGQGRVASRDTQY
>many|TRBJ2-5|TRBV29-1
SVGRGSRQETQY
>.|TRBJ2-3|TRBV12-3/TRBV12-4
ASASLRRGTTDTQY
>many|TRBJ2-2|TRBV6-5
ASRTGTGELF
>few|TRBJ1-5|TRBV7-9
ASSSGVGNQPQH
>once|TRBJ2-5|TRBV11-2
ANSGSFRETQY
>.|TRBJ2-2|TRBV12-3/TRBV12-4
ASIPGAYDTGVLF
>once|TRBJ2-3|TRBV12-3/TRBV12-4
AGSGVAGGKTGTQY
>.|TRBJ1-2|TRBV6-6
AGSYAAGDIYGYT
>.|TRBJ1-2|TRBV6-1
ASQGSKYGYT
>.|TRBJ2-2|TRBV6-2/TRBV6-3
ASCGTRGAGELF
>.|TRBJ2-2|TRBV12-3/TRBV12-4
GGRGRDTNTGELF
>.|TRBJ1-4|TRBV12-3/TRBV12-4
ASSSGALDEKLF
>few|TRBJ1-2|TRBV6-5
ASSPTENYGYT
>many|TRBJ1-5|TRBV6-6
ASSRQDQPQH
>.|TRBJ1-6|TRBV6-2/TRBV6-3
ASRPTGPGWNTPLH
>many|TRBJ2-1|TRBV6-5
ASMRGSGSNEQF
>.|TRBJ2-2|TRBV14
ASSLQGPPGELF
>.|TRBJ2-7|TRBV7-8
ASSEGGSTKRQY
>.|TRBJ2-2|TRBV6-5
ARSDPGRAHGELF
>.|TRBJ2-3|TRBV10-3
AISNSSGALY
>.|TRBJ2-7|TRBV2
ASSESGTGMREQY
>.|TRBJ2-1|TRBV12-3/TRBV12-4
ASSLALVGLDEQF
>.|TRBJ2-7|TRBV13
ASSLSRGPDEQY
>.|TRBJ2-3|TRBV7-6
ASSHKESDTQY
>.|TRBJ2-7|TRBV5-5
ASSPRGGLSYEQY
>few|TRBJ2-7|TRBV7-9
ASSPGAPLEQY
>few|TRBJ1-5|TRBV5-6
ASSLGGPTGRSQPQH
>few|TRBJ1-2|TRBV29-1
SVLISRAANYGYT
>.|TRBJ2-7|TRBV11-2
TSSLEVRHEQY
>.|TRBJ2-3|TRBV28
ASSLYSPRQGVITDTQY
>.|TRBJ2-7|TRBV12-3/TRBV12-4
ASSSVAPSLSKPY
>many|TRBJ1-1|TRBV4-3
ASSQDTYSEAF